This paragraph covers one T cell receptor (beta chain) sequence. The data are from a study of regulatory T cells in long-lasting Graves disease. Time point specified: persistent/refractory GD, antithyroid drugs over 5 years with positive TRAb. Extracted PBMC RNA gave rise to the TCR library. V dropped 5 bases and J dropped 2; count of bases not matched to a gene: 6. The CDR3 spans 15 residues. CDR1 and CDR2 from the germline V gene are MNHEY and SMNVEV (reference sequence). To make TCR beta libraries, researchers used iRepertoire HTBI primers and Arm-PCR of CDR3 regions. TCRdb fed the multiplex PCR reads into MiXCR, producing one record per CDR3 protein. The sample records fewer than 400,000 distinct CDR3 sequences, more than 20% being singletons.

The sample here was peripheral blood mononuclear cells (PBMCs), taken when the disease was refractory, from a patient treated with antithyroid drugs. This sequence originates from a female donor with Graves disease. The chain recombines TRBV27 with TRBJ2-3, with 8 bases aligning to TRBD2. CDR3 nucleotide sequence: TGTGCCAGCAGTCAGTTAGCGGGATACACAGATACGCAGTATTTT. Translating gives CASSQLAGYTDTQYF.